This is a list of T cell receptor beta chains from one sample in a study of blood T cells in healthy people across ages. TCRdb redid the calling of the 5' RACE reads with MiXCR, one entry per CDR3 protein. Here the sample spans about a million distinct CDR3 sequences, roughly 48% being singletons. Sequencing was carried out using blood. The origin of the receptors is a man aged 30-40 years in good health. Both conserved end residues are part of each CDR3. Fields, in order: V gene, clone size, D gene, J gene, CDR3 DNA, CDR3 protein. A D gene is named only where the DNA matches it firmly. Not every row has a clone size; where given, it reads once, few, many or a size class.

v_call: TRBV7-2; clone_size: once; d_call: -; j_call: TRBJ1-1; cdr3_nt: TGTGCCAGCAGGCCACAGCTGAACACTGAAGCTTTCTTT; cdr3_aa: CASRPQLNTEAFF
v_call: TRBV10-3; clone_size: few; d_call: -; j_call: TRBJ2-7; cdr3_nt: TGTGCCATCAGTGAGGTTGGACCTATCTACGAGCAGTACTTC; cdr3_aa: CAISEVGPIYEQYF
v_call: TRBV5-1; clone_size: -; d_call: -; j_call: TRBJ1-5; cdr3_nt: TGCGCCAGCAGCCCACTGGGGGGGGCTAGCAATCAGCCCCAGCATTTT; cdr3_aa: CASSPLGGASNQPQHF
v_call: TRBV2; clone_size: few; d_call: -; j_call: TRBJ1-2; cdr3_nt: TGTGCCAGCAGTGAATGGCCCTATGGCTACACCTTC; cdr3_aa: CASSEWPYGYTF
v_call: TRBV12-3/TRBV12-4; clone_size: -; d_call: -; j_call: TRBJ1-2; cdr3_nt: TGTGCCAGCAGTTTAGATTGGGGCAAGGGCTATGGCTACACCTTC; cdr3_aa: CASSLDWGKGYGYTF
v_call: TRBV5-1; clone_size: -; d_call: -; j_call: TRBJ2-1; cdr3_nt: TGCGCCAGCAGCTTGGATTACCAGAGGTACAATGAGCAGTTCTTC; cdr3_aa: CASSLDYQRYNEQFF
v_call: TRBV5-1; clone_size: -; d_call: -; j_call: TRBJ2-7; cdr3_nt: TGCGCCAGCAGCTTGCCCCAACGTGGACAATCCTACGAGCAGTACTTC; cdr3_aa: CASSLPQRGQSYEQYF
v_call: TRBV2; clone_size: few; d_call: -; j_call: TRBJ2-7; cdr3_nt: TGTGCCAGCAGTGAATCCGGACGTAGTCCCTACGAGCAGTACTTC; cdr3_aa: CASSESGRSPYEQYF
v_call: TRBV4-1; clone_size: -; d_call: -; j_call: TRBJ2-5; cdr3_nt: TGCGCCAGCAGCCAAGCGGTAACACAGGGAGCACACAATGAGCAGTACTTC; cdr3_aa: CASSQAVTQGAHNEQYF
v_call: TRBV5-1; clone_size: -; d_call: -; j_call: TRBJ2-1; cdr3_nt: TGCGCCAGCAGCTTGGGGGCCAGGGGCAATGAGCAGTTCTTC; cdr3_aa: CASSLGARGNEQFF
v_call: TRBV5-1; clone_size: -; d_call: -; j_call: TRBJ2-7; cdr3_nt: TGCGCCAGCAGGTCGGGGGTCCGGGACTACGAGCAGTACTTC; cdr3_aa: CASRSGVRDYEQYF
v_call: TRBV5-1; clone_size: few; d_call: TRBD1; j_call: TRBJ1-5; cdr3_nt: TGCGCCAGCAGCGAGGGACAGGGGACAAAGCCCCAGCATTTT; cdr3_aa: CASSEGQGTKPQHF
v_call: TRBV6-5; clone_size: once; d_call: TRBD2; j_call: TRBJ2-3; cdr3_nt: TGTGCCAGCAGTTACGAGGCACGCGGGGGGGCGGTGAGCACAGATACGCAGTATTTT; cdr3_aa: CASSYEARGGAVSTDTQYF
v_call: TRBV12-3/TRBV12-4; clone_size: -; d_call: TRBD1; j_call: TRBJ2-3; cdr3_nt: TGTGCCAGCGGTCCCTTGACCGGACAGGGAATACTAGATACGCAGTATTTT; cdr3_aa: CASGPLTGQGILDTQYF
v_call: TRBV28; clone_size: once; d_call: -; j_call: TRBJ1-5; cdr3_nt: TGTGCCAGCAGTTGGACGGTAAATCAGCCCCAGCATTTT; cdr3_aa: CASSWTVNQPQHF
v_call: TRBV5-1; clone_size: -; d_call: -; j_call: TRBJ2-1; cdr3_nt: TGCGCCAGCAAACTCGGAGATGAGCAGTTCTTC; cdr3_aa: CASKLGDEQFF
v_call: TRBV7-9; clone_size: -; d_call: TRBD1; j_call: TRBJ1-1; cdr3_nt: TGTGCCAGCAGCTTAGCGGGCAGGGGGATATCCAGTGAAGCTTTCTTT; cdr3_aa: CASSLAGRGISSEAFF
v_call: TRBV6-5; clone_size: -; d_call: TRBD1; j_call: TRBJ2-3; cdr3_nt: TGTGCCAGCAGAGAGACAGGGGTGGCAGATACGCAGTATTTT; cdr3_aa: CASRETGVADTQYF
v_call: TRBV12-3/TRBV12-4; clone_size: -; d_call: -; j_call: TRBJ2-3; cdr3_nt: TGTGCCAGCAGCCCCACCTCAAGGGCTAGAGATACGCAGTATTTT; cdr3_aa: CASSPTSRARDTQYF
v_call: TRBV5-1; clone_size: -; d_call: -; j_call: TRBJ1-6; cdr3_nt: TGCGCCAGCAGCCTGGTGGGGCCTGGAACTTCACCCCTCCACTTT; cdr3_aa: CASSLVGPGTSPLHF
v_call: TRBV25-1; clone_size: few; d_call: -; j_call: TRBJ2-7; cdr3_nt: TGTGCCAGCAGGGAATGGCAGGGCCACGAGCAGTACTTC; cdr3_aa: CASREWQGHEQYF
v_call: TRBV10-3; clone_size: -; d_call: -; j_call: TRBJ2-7; cdr3_nt: TGTGCCATCAGTGCGACAGTATCCGGGACCCCCCGGAGGCCCTACGAGCAGTACTTC; cdr3_aa: CAISATVSGTPRRPYEQYF
v_call: TRBV6-4; clone_size: -; d_call: -; j_call: TRBJ1-1; cdr3_nt: TGTGTCAGCAGTGAGCAGGGATCGGGCACTGAAGCTTTCTTT; cdr3_aa: CVSSEQGSGTEAFF
v_call: TRBV18; clone_size: few; d_call: -; j_call: TRBJ1-1; cdr3_nt: TGTGCCAGCTCCCTAGACCCCGGACGAGAGAACACTGAAGCTTTCTTT; cdr3_aa: CASSLDPGRENTEAFF
v_call: TRBV29-1; clone_size: -; d_call: TRBD2; j_call: TRBJ2-7; cdr3_nt: TGCAGCGTTGAAGGACTAGCGGGATCCTACGAGCAGTACTTC; cdr3_aa: CSVEGLAGSYEQYF
v_call: TRBV9; clone_size: few; d_call: -; j_call: TRBJ1-6; cdr3_nt: TGTGCCAGCAGCGTAGATGGGAGCGATTCACCCCTCCACTTT; cdr3_aa: CASSVDGSDSPLHF
v_call: TRBV7-3; clone_size: once; d_call: -; j_call: TRBJ2-1; cdr3_nt: TGTGCCAGCAGCTTCGGACCAGGAGAGGGGGGGTACAATGAGCAGTTCTTC; cdr3_aa: CASSFGPGEGGYNEQFF
v_call: TRBV27; clone_size: many; d_call: TRBD2; j_call: TRBJ2-3; cdr3_nt: TGTGCCAGCAGTCGGAGACTAGCGGGGGGGGGAGATACGCAGTATTTT; cdr3_aa: CASSRRLAGGGDTQYF